What follows are 10 T cell receptor beta chains derived from one specimen sequenced in a study of T cells in Graves' hyperthyroidism and ophthalmopathy. The investigators amplified TCR beta CDR3 regions from RNA transcripts. In the first-round RT-PCR of the TCR CDR3, the HTBI primer set was used. TCRdb recomputed calls from the multiplex PCR reads with MiXCR, one row per CDR3 protein. This sample has about 260,000 distinct CDR3 sequences, with around 17% found just once. Sequencing was performed on blood. The receptors were gathered from a woman aged 18-29 years with Graves' ophthalmopathy.

As for this clonotype: This may be a read error, as it is one base from a much larger clone. The chain has TRBV19 and TRBJ2-7; 9 bases line up with TRBD1. Germline trimming cut 10 bases from V and 5 bases from J; bases unmatched to any gene: 9. The CDR3 length is 13 residues. CDR1 is LNHDA, CDR2 SQIVND, per germline (reference sequence). The CDR3 here is CATLDRGGHEQYF. Written as DNA, the CDR3 is TGTGCCACCCTGGACAGGGGCGGGCACGAGCAGTACTTC.

This clonotype was observed many times. The V call is TRBV27, the J call TRBJ1-5; D remains unclear. This CDR3 is 13 amino acids long. CDR1 is MNHEY, CDR2 SMNVEV, per germline (reference sequence). V was cut by 3 bases and J by 7 bases, with 10 bases left in between. CDR3 in amino acids: CASSFVVGQPQHF. CDR3 nucleotides: TGTGCCAGCAGTTTCGTGGTGGGACAGCCCCAGCATTTT.

This chain uses TRBV12-3 or TRBV12-4 with TRBJ1-1; the match to TRBD1 covers 12 bases. J lost 4 bases, V lost 4 bases, and 4 bases had no gene match. The CDR3 has 15 amino acids. The CDR3 sequence: CASSSGQGAGTEAFF. The CDR3 nucleotides read TGTGCCAGCAGTTCGGGACAGGGGGCTGGCACTGAAGCTTTCTTT.

The table lists this clonotype with many counts. This chain links TRBV14 with TRBJ1-2, with D possibly being TRBD1 (5 bases). Per germline, CDR1 SGHDN and CDR2 FVKESK. V dropped 2 bases and J dropped 4 bases, with 8 bases sitting between them. The CDR3 is 13 amino acids. The CDR3 DNA follows: TGTGCCAGCAGCCAATACGACAGCTATGGCTACACCTTC. This translates into CASSQYDSYGYTF.

The chain employs TRBV5-1 and TRBJ2-5; no clear D gene. CDR1 and CDR2 from the germline V gene are SGHRS and YFSETQ. The CDR3 contains 13 residues. V was pared by 0 bases and J by 9 bases, with 12 bases between. The CDR3 DNA reads as TGCGCCAGCAGCTTGGAAATAGAAAGCCCCCAGTACTTC. This gives the protein CASSLEIESPQYF.

This clonotype was observed many times. This chain links TRBV7-8 with TRBJ2-5; maybe TRBD1 (5 bases). Germline V gene sequence: CDR1 SGHVS, CDR2 FQNEAQ. V dropped 1 base and J dropped 4 bases, with 16 bases sitting between them. This CDR3 contains 16 residues. CDR3 in DNA: TGTGCCAGCAGCTTAGTATTAGGCAGGGAAGGAGAGACCCAGTACTTC. Residues: CASSLVLGREGETQYF.

This clonotype occurred many times. The chain has TRBV12-3 or TRBV12-4 and TRBJ1-1; D uncertain. V gave up 5 bases and J gave up 5 bases, with 15 bases separating them. The CDR3 is 14 amino acids. For the CDR3, the DNA is TGTGCCAGCAGTCACAAGGGTTGGCAGACTGAAGCTTTCTTT. This codes for CASSHKGWQTEAFF.

This clonotype was counted many times. The chain has TRBV18 and TRBJ2-1, with 14 bases identical to TRBD2. The CDR3 covers 17 residues. Trimming at V came to 6 bases and at J to 4 bases, leaving 8 bases not matched to a gene. Per germline, CDR1 KGHSH and CDR2 LQKENI. CDR3 residues: CASSPGLAGVSYNEQFF. CDR3 DNA: TGTGCCAGCTCCCCGGGACTAGCGGGAGTTTCGTACAATGAGCAGTTCTTC.

This clonotype occurred many times. The rearrangement uses TRBV6-1 and TRBJ2-1, with 11 bases aligning to TRBD2. CDR1 and CDR2 (germline): MNHNS, SASEGT. The CDR3 totals 15 residues. J lost 7 bases, V lost 2 bases, and 4 bases had no gene match. CDR3 amino acids: CASSERTSGGNEQFF. The CDR3 DNA reads TGTGCCAGCAGTGAAAGAACTAGCGGGGGTAATGAGCAGTTCTTC.

This clonotype was recorded many times. The chain carries TRBV11-1 and TRBJ2-2; D possibly corresponds to TRBD2 (5 bases). Germline lookup yields CDR1 SGHAT and CDR2 FQDESV (reference sequence). V was pared by 5 bases and J by 0 bases, with 10 bases between. The CDR3 covers 15 residues. CDR3: CASSADWSNTGELFF. The CDR3 DNA is TGTGCCAGCAGCGCGGACTGGTCGAACACCGGGGAGCTGTTTTTT.